The clone carrying this T cell receptor (beta chain) has a handful of counts. What it binds is not known. Within Nashville, Tennessee resided all donors, each a Caucasian adult. A split of CD4+ cells into CD45RA+ naive and CD45RA-negative memory subsets was performed. This sample was taken from a study of shared clonotypes between healthy human individuals. Whole-study results and caveats: Relative to clonotypes present in all four donors, those not shared had lower generation probabilities.

V gave up 5 bases and J gave up 10 bases; unmatched junction bases: 5. This CDR3 comprises 12 residues. In germline, CDR1 is MDHEN, CDR2 SYDVKM. Sorted-subset replicate PCR reactions contained roughly 200 ng DNA, corresponding to some 29,000 T cell genomes. Generated by immunoSEQ multiplex PCR, the TCRdb table keeps only in-frame clones and is missing some. The top ten clones hold 0.37% of a sample with 2,500,000 or so clones, around 93% of them seen once. The sequenced sample consisted of naive CD4+ T cells from PBMCs. Subset of the sample: CD45RA+ positively selected. The sequence came from a man between 18 and 29 years old in good health. Some clones in this sample may be carry-over from other donors' samples. The rearrangement joins TRBV28 to TRBJ1-1; 9 nucleotides agree with TRBD1. DNA of the CDR3: TGTGCCAGCAGTCAACGACAGGGGGGAGCTTTCTTT. Amino acid sequence: CASSQRQGGAFF.